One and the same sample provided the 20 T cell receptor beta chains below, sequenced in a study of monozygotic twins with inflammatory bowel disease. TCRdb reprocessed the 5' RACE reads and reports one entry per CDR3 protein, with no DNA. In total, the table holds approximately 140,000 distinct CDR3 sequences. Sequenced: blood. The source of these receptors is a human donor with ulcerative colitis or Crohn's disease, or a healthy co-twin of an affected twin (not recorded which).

This chain's CDR3 is CASSRRGYQETQYF. This chain connects TRBV21-1 to TRBJ2-5; lacking DNA, the TRBD2 call made by TCRdb goes unchecked. TRBV21-1 constitutes a pseudogene. CDR3 length: 14 residues.

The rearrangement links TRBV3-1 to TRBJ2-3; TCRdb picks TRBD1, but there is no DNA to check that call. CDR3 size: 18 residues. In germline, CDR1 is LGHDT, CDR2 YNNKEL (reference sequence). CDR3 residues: CASSQGPTGRLSTDTQYF.

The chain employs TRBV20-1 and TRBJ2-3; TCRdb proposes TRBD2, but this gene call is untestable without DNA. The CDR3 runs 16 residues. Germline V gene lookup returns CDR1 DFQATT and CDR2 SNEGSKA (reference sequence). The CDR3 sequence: CSATLLAGGSTDTQYF.

CDR3: CASSPLGADQETQYF. The V call is TRBV18, the J call TRBJ2-5. Germline V gene data show CDR1 as KGHSH and CDR2 as LQKENI. The CDR3 loop spans 15 amino acids.

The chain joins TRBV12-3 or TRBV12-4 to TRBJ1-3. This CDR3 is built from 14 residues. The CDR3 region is CASSFRRGGNTIYF.

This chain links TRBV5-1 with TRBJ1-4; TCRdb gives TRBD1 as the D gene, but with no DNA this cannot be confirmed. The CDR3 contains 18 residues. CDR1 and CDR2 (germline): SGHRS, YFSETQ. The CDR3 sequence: CASSLVPTAGDKGEKLFF.

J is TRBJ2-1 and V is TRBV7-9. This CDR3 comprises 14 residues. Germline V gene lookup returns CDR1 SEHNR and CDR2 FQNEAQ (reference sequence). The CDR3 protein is CASSLLSIYNEQFF.

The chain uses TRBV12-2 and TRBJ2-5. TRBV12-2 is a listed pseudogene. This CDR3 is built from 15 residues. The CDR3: CASRLLTPYQETQYF.

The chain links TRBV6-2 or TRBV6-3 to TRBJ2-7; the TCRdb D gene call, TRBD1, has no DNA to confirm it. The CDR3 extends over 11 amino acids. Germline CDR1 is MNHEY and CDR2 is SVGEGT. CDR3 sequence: CASKQGREQYF.

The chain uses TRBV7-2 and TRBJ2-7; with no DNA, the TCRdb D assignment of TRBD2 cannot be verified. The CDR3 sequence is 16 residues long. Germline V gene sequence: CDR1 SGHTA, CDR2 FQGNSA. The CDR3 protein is CASSLVVGGGDYEQYF.

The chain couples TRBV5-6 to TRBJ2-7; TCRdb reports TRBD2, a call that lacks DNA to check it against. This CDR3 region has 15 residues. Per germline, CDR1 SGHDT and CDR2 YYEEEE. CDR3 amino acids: CASSFFSGGAYEQYF.

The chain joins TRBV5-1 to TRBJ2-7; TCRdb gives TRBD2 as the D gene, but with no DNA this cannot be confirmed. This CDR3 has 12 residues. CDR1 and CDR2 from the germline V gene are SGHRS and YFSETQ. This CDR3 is CASSEGIYEQYF.

Here the CDR3 reads CASSLAAQRGYEQYF. The rearrangement joins TRBV7-3 to TRBJ2-7; TCRdb's D gene call, TRBD2, goes unchecked for lack of DNA. The CDR3 extends over 15 amino acids. The germline CDR1 and CDR2 sequences are SGHTA and FQGTGA. Together with reference TRBV7-3 and TRBJ2-7, the CDR3 gives the full variable domain: GAGVSQTPSNKVTEKGKYVELRCDPISGHTALYWYRQSLGQGPEFLIYFQGTGAADDSGLPNDRFFAVRPEGSVSTLKIQRTERGDSAVYLCASSLAAQRGYEQYFGPGTRLTVT.

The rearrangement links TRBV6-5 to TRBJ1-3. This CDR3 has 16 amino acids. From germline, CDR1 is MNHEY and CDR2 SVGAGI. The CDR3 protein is CASSYSTGPAGNTIYF.

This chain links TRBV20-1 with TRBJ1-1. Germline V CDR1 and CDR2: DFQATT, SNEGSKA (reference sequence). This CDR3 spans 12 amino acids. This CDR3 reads CSGTDRTTEAFF.

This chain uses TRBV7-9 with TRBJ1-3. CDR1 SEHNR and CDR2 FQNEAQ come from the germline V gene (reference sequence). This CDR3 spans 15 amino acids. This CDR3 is CASSFGEISGNTIYF.

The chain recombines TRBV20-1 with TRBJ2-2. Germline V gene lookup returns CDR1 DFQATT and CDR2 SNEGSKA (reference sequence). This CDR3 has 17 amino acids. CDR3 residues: CSARSEPRITNTGELFF.

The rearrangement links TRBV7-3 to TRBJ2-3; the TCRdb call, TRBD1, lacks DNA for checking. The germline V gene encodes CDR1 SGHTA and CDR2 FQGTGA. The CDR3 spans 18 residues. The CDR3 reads CASSHGTGTGSRADTQYF.

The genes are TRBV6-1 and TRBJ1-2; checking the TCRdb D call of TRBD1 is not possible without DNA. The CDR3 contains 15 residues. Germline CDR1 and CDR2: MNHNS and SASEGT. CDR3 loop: CASKIGHHGAYGYTF.

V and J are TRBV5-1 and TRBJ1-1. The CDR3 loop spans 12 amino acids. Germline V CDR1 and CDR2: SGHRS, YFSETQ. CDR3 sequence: CASSRRGGEAFF.